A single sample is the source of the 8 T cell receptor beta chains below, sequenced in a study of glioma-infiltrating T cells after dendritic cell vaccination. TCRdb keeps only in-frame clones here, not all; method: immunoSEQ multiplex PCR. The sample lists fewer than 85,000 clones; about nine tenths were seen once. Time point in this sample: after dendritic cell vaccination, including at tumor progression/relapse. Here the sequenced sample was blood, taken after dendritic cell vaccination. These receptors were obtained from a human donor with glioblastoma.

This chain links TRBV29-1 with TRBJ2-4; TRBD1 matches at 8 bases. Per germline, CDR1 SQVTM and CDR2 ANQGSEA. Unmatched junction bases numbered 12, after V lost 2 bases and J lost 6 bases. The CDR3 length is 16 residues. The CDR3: CSVESRGRGRGNIQYF. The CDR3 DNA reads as TGCAGCGTTGAAAGCCGGGGCAGGGGGCGCGGAAACATTCAGTACTTC.

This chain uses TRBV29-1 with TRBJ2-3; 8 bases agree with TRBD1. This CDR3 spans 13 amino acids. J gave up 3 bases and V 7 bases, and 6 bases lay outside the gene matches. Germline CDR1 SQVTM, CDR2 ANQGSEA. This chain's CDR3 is CSGTGLYTDTQYF. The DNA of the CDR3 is TGCAGCGGGACAGGGTTATATACAGATACGCAGTATTTT.

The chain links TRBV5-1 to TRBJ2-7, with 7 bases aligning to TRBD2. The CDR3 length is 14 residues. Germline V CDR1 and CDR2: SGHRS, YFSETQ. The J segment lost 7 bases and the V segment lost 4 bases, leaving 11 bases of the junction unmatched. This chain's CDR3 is CASSVLSGPGEQYF. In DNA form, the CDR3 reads TGCGCCAGCAGCGTACTTAGCGGGCCTGGGGAGCAGTACTTC. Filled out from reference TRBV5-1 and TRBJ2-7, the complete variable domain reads KAGVTQTPRYLIKTRGQQVTLSCSPISGHRSVSWYQQTPGQGLQFLFEYFSETQRNKGNFPGRFSGRQFSNSRSEMNVSTLELGDSALYLCASSVLSGPGEQYFGPGTRLTVT.

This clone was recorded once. In nucleotides, the CDR3 is TGCGCCAGCAGCAATGCGGGCACAGATACGCAGTATTTT. As protein: CASSNAGTDTQYF. The rearrangement joins TRBV5-1 to TRBJ2-3, with D unresolved. Per germline, CDR1 SGHRS and CDR2 YFSETQ. This CDR3 is 13 amino acids long. V shed 4 bases and J shed 1 base, with 7 bases lying between them.

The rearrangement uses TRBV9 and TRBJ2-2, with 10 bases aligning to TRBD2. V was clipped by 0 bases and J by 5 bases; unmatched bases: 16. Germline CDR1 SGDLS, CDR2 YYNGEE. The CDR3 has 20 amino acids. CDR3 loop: CASSVESGLAGALGTGELFF. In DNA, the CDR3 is TGTGCCAGCAGCGTAGAGTCTGGCCTAGCGGGAGCCCTGGGGACCGGGGAGCTGTTTTTT.

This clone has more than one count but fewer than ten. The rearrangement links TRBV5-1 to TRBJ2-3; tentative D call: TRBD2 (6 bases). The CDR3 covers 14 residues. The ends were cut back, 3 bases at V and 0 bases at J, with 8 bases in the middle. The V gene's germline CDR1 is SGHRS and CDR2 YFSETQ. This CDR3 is CASSSSGSTDTQYF. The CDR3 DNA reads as TGCGCCAGCAGCTCGAGCGGGAGCACAGATACGCAGTATTTT.

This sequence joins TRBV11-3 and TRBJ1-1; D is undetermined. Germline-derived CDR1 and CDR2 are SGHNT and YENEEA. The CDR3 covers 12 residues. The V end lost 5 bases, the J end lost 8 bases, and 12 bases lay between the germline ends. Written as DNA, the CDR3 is TGTGCCAGCAGCCCCGGCGACGGGGAAGCTTTCTTT. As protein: CASSPGDGEAFF.

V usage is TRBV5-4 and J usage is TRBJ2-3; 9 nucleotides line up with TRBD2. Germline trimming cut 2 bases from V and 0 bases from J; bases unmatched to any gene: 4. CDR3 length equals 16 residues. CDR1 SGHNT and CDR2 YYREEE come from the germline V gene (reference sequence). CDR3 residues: CASSFMTSGSTDTQYF. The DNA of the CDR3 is TGTGCCAGCAGCTTTATGACTAGCGGAAGCACAGATACGCAGTATTTT.